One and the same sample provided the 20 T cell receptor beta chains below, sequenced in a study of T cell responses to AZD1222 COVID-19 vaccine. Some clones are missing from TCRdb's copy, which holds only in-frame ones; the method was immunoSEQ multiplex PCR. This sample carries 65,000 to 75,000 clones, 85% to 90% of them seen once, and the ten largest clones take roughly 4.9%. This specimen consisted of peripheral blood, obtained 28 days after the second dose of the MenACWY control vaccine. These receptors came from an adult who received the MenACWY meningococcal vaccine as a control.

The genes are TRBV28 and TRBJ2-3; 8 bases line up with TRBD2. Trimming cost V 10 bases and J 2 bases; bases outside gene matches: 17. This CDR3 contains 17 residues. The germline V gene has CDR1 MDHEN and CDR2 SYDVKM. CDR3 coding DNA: TGTGCCACCAGAGAAAGGCTAGCGGGCACTTCCACAGATACGCAGTATTTT. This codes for CATRERLAGTSTDTQYF. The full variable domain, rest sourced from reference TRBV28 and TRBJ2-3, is DVKVTQSSRYLVKRTGEKVFLECVQDMDHENMFWYRQDPGLGLRLIYFSYDVKMKEKGDIPEGYSVSREKKERFSLILESASTNQTSMYLCATRERLAGTSTDTQYFGPGTRLTVL.

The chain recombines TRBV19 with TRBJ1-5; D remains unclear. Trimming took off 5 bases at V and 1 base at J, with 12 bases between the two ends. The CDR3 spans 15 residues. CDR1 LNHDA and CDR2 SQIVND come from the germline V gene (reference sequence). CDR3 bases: TGTGCCAGTAGTGCGCGGCCCTGGAGCAATCAGCCCCAGCATTTT. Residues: CASSARPWSNQPQHF.

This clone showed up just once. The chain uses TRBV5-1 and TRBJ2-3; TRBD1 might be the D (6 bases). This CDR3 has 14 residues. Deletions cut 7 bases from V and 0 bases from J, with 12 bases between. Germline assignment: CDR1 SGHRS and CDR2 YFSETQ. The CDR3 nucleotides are TGCGCCAGCCGGGACACCTCTAGCACAGATACGCAGTATTTT. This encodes CASRDTSSTDTQYF.

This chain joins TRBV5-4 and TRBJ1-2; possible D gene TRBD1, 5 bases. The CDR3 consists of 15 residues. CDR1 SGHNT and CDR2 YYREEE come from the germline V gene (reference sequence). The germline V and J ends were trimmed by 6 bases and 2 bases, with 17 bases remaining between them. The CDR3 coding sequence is TGTGCCAGCATGCAGCAGGGTGTATCGAACTATGGCTACACCTTC. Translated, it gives CASMQQGVSNYGYTF.

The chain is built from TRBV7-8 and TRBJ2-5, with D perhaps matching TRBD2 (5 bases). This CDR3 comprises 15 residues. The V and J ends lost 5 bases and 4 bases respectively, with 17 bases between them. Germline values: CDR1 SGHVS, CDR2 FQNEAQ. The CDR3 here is CASSPPGWAGETQYF. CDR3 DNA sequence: TGTGCCAGCAGCCCCCCGGGGTGGGCGGGAGAGACCCAGTACTTC.

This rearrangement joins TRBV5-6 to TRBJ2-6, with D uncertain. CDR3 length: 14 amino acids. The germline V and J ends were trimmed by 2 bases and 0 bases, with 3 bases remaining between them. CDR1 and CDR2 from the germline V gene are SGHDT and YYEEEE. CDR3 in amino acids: CASSLYSGANVLTF. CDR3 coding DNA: TGTGCCAGCAGCTTATACTCTGGGGCCAACGTCCTGACTTTC.

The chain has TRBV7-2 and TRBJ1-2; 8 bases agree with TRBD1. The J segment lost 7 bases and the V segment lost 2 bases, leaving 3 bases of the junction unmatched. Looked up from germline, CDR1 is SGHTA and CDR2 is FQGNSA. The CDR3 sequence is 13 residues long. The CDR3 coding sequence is TGTGCCAGCAGCTTACAGGGGGCGCGTGGCTACACCTTC. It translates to CASSLQGARGYTF.

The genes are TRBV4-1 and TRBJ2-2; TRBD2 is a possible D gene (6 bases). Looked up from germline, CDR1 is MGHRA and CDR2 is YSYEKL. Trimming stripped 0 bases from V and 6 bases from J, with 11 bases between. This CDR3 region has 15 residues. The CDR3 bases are TGCGCCAGCAGCCAAGAACAAAGGAGGGCCGGGGAGCTGTTTTTT. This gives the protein CASSQEQRRAGELFF.

The CDR3 DNA follows: TGTGCCAGCAGTAGGGTCAGGGAGGCAGGGTATGGCTACACCTTC. This sequence encodes CASSRVREAGYGYTF. The chain has TRBV2 and TRBJ1-2; D is perhaps TRBD1 (5 bases). Trimming shortened V by 5 bases and J by 5 bases, and 18 bases separated the two germline ends. CDR1 and CDR2 (germline): SNHLY, FYNNEI. CDR3 length: 15 residues.

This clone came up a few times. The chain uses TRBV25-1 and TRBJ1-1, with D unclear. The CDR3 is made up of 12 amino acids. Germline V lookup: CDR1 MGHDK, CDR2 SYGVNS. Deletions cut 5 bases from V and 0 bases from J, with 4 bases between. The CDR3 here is CASSPMNTEAFF. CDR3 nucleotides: TGTGCCAGCAGTCCGATGAACACTGAAGCTTTCTTT.

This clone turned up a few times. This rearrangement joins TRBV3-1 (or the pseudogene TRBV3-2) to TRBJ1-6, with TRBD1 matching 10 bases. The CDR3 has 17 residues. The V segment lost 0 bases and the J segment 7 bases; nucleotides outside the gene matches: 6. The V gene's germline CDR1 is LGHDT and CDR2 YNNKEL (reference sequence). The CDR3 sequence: CASSQESLGQGNSPLHF. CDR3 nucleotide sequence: TGTGCCAGCAGCCAAGAATCATTGGGACAGGGGAATTCACCCCTCCACTTT.

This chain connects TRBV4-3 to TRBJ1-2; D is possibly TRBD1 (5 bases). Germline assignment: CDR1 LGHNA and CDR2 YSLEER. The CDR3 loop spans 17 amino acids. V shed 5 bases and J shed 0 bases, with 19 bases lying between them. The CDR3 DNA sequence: TGCGCCAGCAGCTCACTGACGGGGGTAAATGCTAACTATGGCTACACCTTC. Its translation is CASSSLTGVNANYGYTF.

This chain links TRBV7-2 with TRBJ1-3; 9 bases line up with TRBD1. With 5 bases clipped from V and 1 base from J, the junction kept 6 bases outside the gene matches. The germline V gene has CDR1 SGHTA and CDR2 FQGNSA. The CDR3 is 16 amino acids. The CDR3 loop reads CASSPGTGLSGNTIYF. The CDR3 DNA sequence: TGTGCCAGCAGCCCCGGGACAGGGTTGTCTGGAAACACCATATATTTT.

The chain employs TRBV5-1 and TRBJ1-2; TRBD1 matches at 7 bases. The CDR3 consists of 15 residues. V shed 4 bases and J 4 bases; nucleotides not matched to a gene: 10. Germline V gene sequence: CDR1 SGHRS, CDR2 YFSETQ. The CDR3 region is CASSTGQALGYGYTF. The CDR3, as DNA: TGCGCCAGCAGCACCGGACAGGCCTTAGGCTATGGCTACACCTTC.

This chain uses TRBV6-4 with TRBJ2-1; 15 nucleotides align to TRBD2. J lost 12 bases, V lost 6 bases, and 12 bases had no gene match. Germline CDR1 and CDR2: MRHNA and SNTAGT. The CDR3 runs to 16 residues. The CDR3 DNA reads TGTGCCAGCAGCCCCGGGACTAGCGGGGGGCTTGGGGTGCAGTTCTTC. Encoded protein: CASSPGTSGGLGVQFF.

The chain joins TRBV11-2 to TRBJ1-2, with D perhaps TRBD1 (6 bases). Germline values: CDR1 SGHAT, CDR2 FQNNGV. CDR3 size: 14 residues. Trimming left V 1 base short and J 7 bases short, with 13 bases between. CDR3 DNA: TGTGCCAGCAGCTTAGTCCAGGGGCTGAGTGGCTACACCTTC. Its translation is CASSLVQGLSGYTF.

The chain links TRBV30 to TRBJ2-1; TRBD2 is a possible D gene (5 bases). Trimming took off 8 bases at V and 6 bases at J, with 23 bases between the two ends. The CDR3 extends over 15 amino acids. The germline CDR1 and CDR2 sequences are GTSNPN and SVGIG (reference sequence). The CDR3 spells CAHTSEDHPLNEQFF. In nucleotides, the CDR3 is TGTGCCCATACTTCGGAGGACCACCCACTCAATGAGCAGTTCTTC.

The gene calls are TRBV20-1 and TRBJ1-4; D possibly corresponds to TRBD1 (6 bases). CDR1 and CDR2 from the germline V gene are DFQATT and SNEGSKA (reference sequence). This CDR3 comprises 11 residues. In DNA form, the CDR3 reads TGCAGCGGACAGTCTAATGAAAAACTGTTTTTT. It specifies CSGQSNEKLFF.

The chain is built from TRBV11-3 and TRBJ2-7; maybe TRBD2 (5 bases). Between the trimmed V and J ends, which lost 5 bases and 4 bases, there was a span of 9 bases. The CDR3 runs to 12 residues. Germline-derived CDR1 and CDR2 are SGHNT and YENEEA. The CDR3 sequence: CASSPGDYEQYF. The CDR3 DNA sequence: TGTGCCAGCAGCCCCGGGGATTACGAGCAGTACTTC.

The CDR3 DNA reads as TGTGCCAGCAGCCCGGGACTAGCGGGGGGGGATGAGCAGTTCTTC. This gives the protein CASSPGLAGGDEQFF. V and J are TRBV5-5 and TRBJ2-1; 16 nucleotides align to TRBD2. The germline V gene has CDR1 SGHKS and CDR2 YYEKEE (reference sequence). Trimming took 4 bases from V and 8 from J; bases not matched to a gene: 3. This CDR3 spans 15 amino acids.